This T cell receptor beta chain was retrieved from a study of blood T cell repertoires in COVID-19. Study context: Nucleic acid was either cDNA or gDNA, and it came from T cells, B-cell-depleted T cells, or PBMCs.

The CDR3 extends over 18 amino acids. The J segment lost 1 base and the V segment lost 3 bases, leaving 15 bases of the junction unmatched. Germline lookup yields CDR1 ENHRY and CDR2 SYGVKD. Authors' analysis steps: Amplifying reference gene primers gave estimates of nucleated cell counts. TCRdb's copy holds only in-frame clones and misses some; the assay was immunoSEQ multiplex PCR. V and J calls and clone size come straight from that table; D and trimming were deduced from the DNA. This sample has roughly 500,000 clones, with around nine tenths found just once. The source material was PBMCs or T cells enriched from blood (not recorded which). The chain carries TRBV10-3 and TRBJ2-7; 7 bases are a match to TRBD2. The clonotype comes from a middle-aged woman who had recovered from COVID-19. Here the CDR3 DNA reads TGTGCCATCAGTGAATGGGGGAGGGACCAGATGTTATCCTACGAGCAGTACTTC. Translated, it gives CAISEWGRDQMLSYEQYF.